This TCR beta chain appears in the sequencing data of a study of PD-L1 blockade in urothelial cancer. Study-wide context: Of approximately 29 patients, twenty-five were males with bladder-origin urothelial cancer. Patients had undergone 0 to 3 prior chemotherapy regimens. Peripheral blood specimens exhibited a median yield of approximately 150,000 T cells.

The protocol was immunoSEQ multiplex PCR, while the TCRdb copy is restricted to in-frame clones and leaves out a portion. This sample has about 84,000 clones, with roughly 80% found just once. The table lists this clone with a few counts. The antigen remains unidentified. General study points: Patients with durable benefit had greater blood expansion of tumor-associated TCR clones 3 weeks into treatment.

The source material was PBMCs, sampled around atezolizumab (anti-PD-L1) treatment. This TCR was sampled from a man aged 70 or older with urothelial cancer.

CDR3 sequence (DNA): TGTGCCAGCAGCTTATTTGCAGTTGACACTGAAGCTTTCTTT. It encodes CASSLFAVDTEAFF. The J gene is TRBJ1-1, the V gene TRBV7-8; no reliable D call. Trimming left V 2 bases short and J 3 bases short, with 10 bases between. The CDR3 has 14 amino acids. Germline V gene sequence: CDR1 SGHVS, CDR2 FQNEAQ.